The 17 T cell receptor beta chains below were found in one sample sequenced in a study of beta chain features in type 1 diabetes. All of the isolated RNA was reverse transcribed, so expressed TCRB transcripts were sequenced. The data were produced by immunoSEQ multiplex PCR, yet TCRdb's version contains in-frame clones alone and is incomplete. The sample shows some 410,000 clones, roughly 10% of them seen only once. The sequenced sample consisted of naive CD4+ T cells from blood. The receptors shown here come from a woman aged 18 to 35 in good health.

J is TRBJ2-5 and V is TRBV5-4; 12 nucleotides agree with TRBD2. The ends lost 3 bases at V and 3 bases at J; junction bases unmatched: 9. The CDR3 runs 17 residues. Germline loops: CDR1 SGHNT, CDR2 YYREEE (reference sequence). CDR3 in amino acids: CASSSRYRLAGEETQYF. The CDR3 coding sequence is TGTGCCAGCAGCTCCCGATACCGACTAGCGGGGGAAGAGACCCAGTACTTC.

The chain has TRBV29-1 and TRBJ2-2; D not certain. Germline values: CDR1 SQVTM, CDR2 ANQGSEA. Trimming took 7 bases from V and 0 from J, leaving 12 bases between them. This CDR3 is 14 amino acids long. The CDR3 protein is CSARTSANTGELFF. CDR3 sequence (DNA): TGCAGCGCTAGGACGTCCGCGAACACCGGGGAGCTGTTTTTT.

This clone has just a few counts. The chain uses TRBV28 and TRBJ2-3; perhaps TRBD2 as D (6 bases). The length of the CDR3 is 15 residues. CDR1 and CDR2 from the germline V gene are MDHEN and SYDVKM. Trimming shortened V by 6 bases and J by 2 bases, and 15 bases separated the two germline ends. The CDR3 region is CASREAGIYTDTQYF. For the CDR3, the DNA is TGTGCCAGCAGGGAAGCGGGTATCTACACAGATACGCAGTATTTT.

The chain combines TRBV9 with TRBJ2-2, with 12 bases aligning to TRBD2. The CDR3 has 16 amino acids. CDR1 is SGDLS and CDR2 is YYNGEE in the germline V gene. V shed 0 bases and J 4 bases; nucleotides not matched to a gene: 1. The DNA for the CDR3 is TGTGCCAGCAGCGTAGTACTAGCGGGAGGCACCGGGGAGCTGTTTTTT. It codes for CASSVVLAGGTGELFF.

The rearrangement links TRBV7-9 to TRBJ2-7; D uncertain. The germline V gene encodes CDR1 SEHNR and CDR2 FQNEAQ (reference sequence). Between the trimmed V and J ends, which lost 4 bases and 2 bases, there was a span of 6 bases. CDR3 length: 12 amino acids. DNA of the CDR3: TGTGCCAGCAGCTATGGGACCTACGAGCAGTACTTC. Translation: CASSYGTYEQYF.

The J gene is TRBJ1-6, the V gene TRBV10-3, with 7 positions matching TRBD1. J gave up 7 bases and V 4 bases, and 4 bases lay outside the gene matches. CDR3 length: 14 amino acids. Germline assignment: CDR1 ENHRY and CDR2 SYGVKD. CDR3 nucleotides: TGTGCCATCAGTGGACAGGGCGGGAATTCACCCCTCCACTTT. This encodes CAISGQGGNSPLHF.

There are a few counts of this clone. V usage is TRBV9 and J usage is TRBJ2-3, with D possibly called TRBD1 or TRBD2 (6 bases each). Trimming removed 2 bases at V and 2 bases at J, with 9 bases between. Germline CDR1 and CDR2: SGDLS and YYNGEE. The CDR3 runs to 14 residues. CDR3 bases: TGTGCCAGCAGCGTTAGGGGGGCCACAGATACGCAGTATTTT. Encoded protein: CASSVRGATDTQYF. Full variable domain (outside the CDR3, taken from reference TRBV9 and TRBJ2-3): DSGVTQTPKHLITATGQRVTLRCSPRSGDLSVYWYQQSLDQGLQFLIQYYNGEERAKGNILERFSAQQFPDLHSELNLSSLELGDSALYFCASSVRGATDTQYFGPGTRLTVL.

The J gene is TRBJ2-5, the V gene TRBV2, with TRBD1 matching over 11 bases. The CDR3 loop spans 14 amino acids. Germline lookup yields CDR1 SNHLY and CDR2 FYNNEI. V shed 3 bases, J shed 6 bases, and the junction held 3 bases outside the gene matches. The CDR3 sequence is CASSDGQGAKTQYF. The CDR3 DNA is TGTGCCAGCAGTGACGGACAGGGGGCAAAGACCCAGTACTTC.

This clone was observed a handful of times. A read error may produce the germline difference seen at one junction end. The chain employs TRBV20-1 and TRBJ2-5; tentatively, D is TRBD2 (6 bases). Germline V gene sequence: CDR1 DFQATT, CDR2 SNEGSKA (reference sequence). This CDR3 has 8 residues. CDR3 amino acids: CSAARGDF. The CDR3 DNA follows: TGCAGTGCCGCCCGCGGGGACTTC.

The chain joins TRBV5-1 to TRBJ2-2; D not certain. Trimming left V 2 bases short and J 6 bases short, with 5 bases between. The CDR3 extends over 12 amino acids. Germline-derived CDR1 and CDR2 are SGHRS and YFSETQ. The CDR3 here is CASSFGSGELFF. CDR3 sequence (DNA): TGCGCCAGCAGCTTCGGCTCCGGGGAGCTGTTTTTT. Combining the CDR3 with reference TRBV5-1 and TRBJ2-2 gives the whole variable domain KAGVTQTPRYLIKTRGQQVTLSCSPISGHRSVSWYQQTPGQGLQFLFEYFSETQRNKGNFPGRFSGRQFSNSRSEMNVSTLELGDSALYLCASSFGSGELFFGEGSRLTVL.

This clone was counted a few times. The V gene is TRBV11-3, the J gene TRBJ2-7, with no clear D. Germline CDR1 and CDR2: SGHNT and YENEEA. The CDR3 is made up of 11 amino acids. V was clipped by 4 bases and J by 1 base, with 2 bases between them. CDR3 residues: CASSYSYEQYF. CDR3 bases: TGTGCCAGCAGCTATTCCTACGAGCAGTACTTC.

V usage is TRBV2 and J usage is TRBJ2-7, with D unclear. Germline CDR1 and CDR2: SNHLY and FYNNEI. The CDR3 totals 12 residues. V was clipped by 8 bases and J by 4 bases, with 12 bases between them. CDR3 in DNA: TGTGCCAGCGAATTGACCCAATACGAGCAGTACGTC. Protein: CASELTQYEQYV.

The chain carries TRBV4-1 and TRBJ2-6; maybe TRBD1 (5 bases). The germline V and J ends were trimmed by 1 base and 1 base, with 11 bases remaining between them. Germline V CDR1 and CDR2: MGHRA, YSYEKL. This CDR3 is built from 17 residues. CDR3 nucleotide sequence: TGCGCCAGCAGCCAAGTTCCTTCAGGGTCTGGGGCCAACGTCCTGACTTTC. It codes for CASSQVPSGSGANVLTF.

This clone was found a few times. The chain carries TRBV5-1 and TRBJ2-5; weak D call: TRBD2 (5 bases). The germline V and J ends were trimmed by 4 bases and 1 base, with 11 bases remaining between them. The CDR3 contains 14 residues. CDR1 and CDR2 (germline): SGHRS, YFSETQ. The CDR3 coding sequence is TGCGCCAGCAGCCCCCGGGATACCCAAGAGACCCAGTACTTC. This translates into CASSPRDTQETQYF.

This clone occurred a few times. The chain couples TRBV9 to TRBJ2-5; the match to TRBD2 covers 8 bases. With V trimmed by 2 bases and J by 1 base, 7 bases remained unmatched. There are 16 residues in the CDR3. CDR1 is SGDLS, CDR2 YYNGEE, per germline. The CDR3 spells CASSVGSGTSQETQYF. The CDR3 DNA sequence: TGTGCCAGCAGCGTGGGGAGCGGGACTAGCCAAGAGACCCAGTACTTC.

This clone was counted a few times. The gene calls are TRBV11-2 and TRBJ2-1, with D possibly matching TRBD2 (6 bases). Germline V lookup: CDR1 SGHAT, CDR2 FQNNGV. The CDR3 contains 16 residues. Trimming removed 10 bases from V and 0 bases from J, with 19 bases in between. The CDR3 region is CATGFSGVSSYNEQFF. For the CDR3, the DNA is TGTGCCACCGGTTTTAGCGGTGTAAGCTCCTACAATGAGCAGTTCTTC.

V and J are TRBV13 and TRBJ2-3, with no clear D. V was pared by 6 bases and J by 0 bases, with 4 bases between. The CDR3 runs 12 residues. Germline V gives CDR1 PRHDT, CDR2 FYEKMQ (reference sequence). In DNA, the CDR3 is TGTGCCAGCAGTCAAAGCACAGATACGCAGTATTTT. Translated: CASSQSTDTQYF.